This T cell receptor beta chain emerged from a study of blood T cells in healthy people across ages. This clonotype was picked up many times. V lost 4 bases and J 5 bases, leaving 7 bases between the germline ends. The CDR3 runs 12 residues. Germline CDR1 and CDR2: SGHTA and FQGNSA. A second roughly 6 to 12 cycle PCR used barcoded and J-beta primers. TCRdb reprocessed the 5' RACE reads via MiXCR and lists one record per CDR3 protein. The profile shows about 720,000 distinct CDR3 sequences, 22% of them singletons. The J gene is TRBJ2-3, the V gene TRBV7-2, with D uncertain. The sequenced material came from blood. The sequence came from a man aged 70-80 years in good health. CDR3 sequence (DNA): TGTGCCAGCAGCTACCTCCGAGATACGCAGTATTTT. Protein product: CASSYLRDTQYF. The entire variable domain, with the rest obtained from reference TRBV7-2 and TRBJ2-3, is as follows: GAGVSQSPSNKVTEKGKDVELRCDPISGHTALYWYRQSLGQGLEFLIYFQGNSAPDKSGLPSDRFSAERTGGSVSTLTIQRTQQEDSAVYLCASSYLRDTQYFGPGTRLTVL.